This T cell receptor beta chain was sequenced during a study of CD4+ T cells in melanoma. Overall study findings and caveats: A reported correlation linked neoantigen-specific CD4+ T cells to CD8+, macrophage and B cell function. Neoantigen-specific CD4+ T cells in melanoma reportedly had diverse differentiation states.

This clone was picked up a small number of times. Its antigen remains unknown. TCRdb keeps only in-frame clones here, not all; method: immunoSEQ multiplex PCR. The table has under 6,500 clones, about 70% seen once. This sequence originates from a human donor with melanoma. Specimen: cells from a culture (not recorded whether cultured in vitro).

The DNA of the CDR3 is TGCGCCAGCAGCCCTCTGGGGGGTTATGGTACTGAAGCTTTCTTT. It specifies CASSPLGGYGTEAFF. The chain carries TRBV5-1 and TRBJ1-1; D perhaps matches TRBD1 (5 bases). This CDR3 spans 15 amino acids. Trimming stripped 4 bases from V and 5 bases from J, with 18 bases between. From germline, CDR1 is SGHRS and CDR2 YFSETQ.